This T cell receptor beta chain is drawn from a study of chemoradiotherapy in HPV16-positive cancers. Study-level background: Functional T-cell assays on a couple of HPV16-positive patients' cells defined candidate HPV-specific clones and common TCR motifs.

Assay used: immunoSEQ multiplex PCR; TCRdb lists only in-frame clones, some missing. The sample lists roughly 15,000 clones, more than 60% occurring once. V was clipped by 0 bases and J by 4 bases, with 10 bases between them. The CDR3 contains 14 residues. Per germline, CDR1 SGHNT and CDR2 YYREEE (reference sequence). This TCR was recovered from a human donor with HPV-associated anogenital cancer. The chain recombines TRBV5-4 with TRBJ1-1; D uncertain. This sample was gathered from a patient who underwent chemoradiotherapy. CDR3 bases: TGTGCCAGCAGCTTGGCCGCGGGGTCCACTGAAGCTTTCTTT. Translation gives CASSLAAGSTEAFF.